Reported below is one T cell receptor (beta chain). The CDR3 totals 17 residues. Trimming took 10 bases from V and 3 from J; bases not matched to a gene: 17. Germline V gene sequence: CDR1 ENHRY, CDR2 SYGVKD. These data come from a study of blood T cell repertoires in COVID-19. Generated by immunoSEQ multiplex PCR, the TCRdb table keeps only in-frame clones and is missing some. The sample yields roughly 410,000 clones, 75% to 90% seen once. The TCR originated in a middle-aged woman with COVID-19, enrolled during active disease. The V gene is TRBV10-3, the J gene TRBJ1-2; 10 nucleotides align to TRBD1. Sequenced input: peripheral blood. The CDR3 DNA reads TGTGCCACCCACCGGGACAGGGGAATGGTAGGTGACTATGGCTACACCTTC. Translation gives CATHRDRGMVGDYGYTF.